The 26 T cell receptor beta chains presented below share a single source sample, sequenced in a study of blood T cell repertoires in COVID-19. TCRdb's table, derived via immunoSEQ multiplex PCR, lists solely in-frame clones and lacks some. The data contain roughly 180,000 clones, approximately 77% of them singletons. Sequencing was performed on peripheral blood. Source of these receptors: a woman of 80 years or more with active or convalescent COVID-19.

CDR3 sequence (DNA): TGTGCCAGCAGTCTCTCATGGAGGAACACTGAAGCTTTCTTT. Its protein product is CASSLSWRNTEAFF. This sequence joins TRBV2 and TRBJ1-1; D is unresolved. Trimming left V 5 bases short and J 1 base short, with 11 bases between. There are 14 residues in the CDR3. The germline CDR1 and CDR2 sequences are SNHLY and FYNNEI.

The V and J genes are TRBV29-1 and TRBJ1-1, with a tentative D call TRBD1 (6 bases). The V end lost 6 bases, the J end lost 4 bases, and 12 bases lay between the germline ends. Germline CDR1 is SQVTM and CDR2 is ANQGSEA. The CDR3 covers 12 residues. CDR3 DNA: TGCAGCGTAGGGGACATAGTCACTGAAGCTTTCTTT. Protein product: CSVGDIVTEAFF. Combining the CDR3 with reference TRBV29-1 and TRBJ1-1 gives the whole variable domain SAVISQKPSRDICQRGTSLTIQCQVDSQVTMMFWYRQQPGQSLTLIATANQGSEATYESGFVIDKFPISRPNLTFSTLTVSNMSPEDSSIYLCSVGDIVTEAFFGQGTRLTVV.

This chain uses TRBV27 with TRBJ2-1; D gene uncertain. The CDR3 has 12 residues. The V gene's germline CDR1 is MNHEY and CDR2 SMNVEV (reference sequence). V lost 5 bases and J 10 bases, leaving 12 bases between the germline ends. For the CDR3, the DNA is TGTGCCAGCAGTCGGTTAGGCGGAGAGCAGTTCTTC. Translating it yields CASSRLGGEQFF.

The chain recombines TRBV28 with TRBJ2-1; 13 nucleotides align to TRBD2. J was trimmed by 7 bases and V by 1 base; bases with no gene match: 7. Germline assignment: CDR1 MDHEN and CDR2 SYDVKM. There are 17 residues in the CDR3. CDR3 in amino acids: CASSLFGLAGEFNEQFF. The DNA of the CDR3 is TGTGCCAGCAGTTTATTCGGACTAGCGGGAGAGTTTAATGAGCAGTTCTTC.

J is TRBJ1-1 and V is TRBV14; D possibly corresponds to TRBD1 (5 bases). Germline CDR1 and CDR2: SGHDN and FVKESK. The V end was cut by 4 bases, the J end by 5 bases, with 23 bases between. The CDR3 consists of 17 residues. CDR3 DNA: TGTGCCAGCAGCCGGAGGCGGGGTTCAGGGTGGGGGACTGAAGCTTTCTTT. This encodes CASSRRRGSGWGTEAFF.

This chain connects TRBV7-2 to TRBJ1-6; tentative D call: TRBD1 (5 bases). This CDR3 comprises 17 residues. Germline V gene sequence: CDR1 SGHTA, CDR2 FQGNSA. V was shortened by 0 bases and J by 8 bases, with 17 bases between the two germline ends. CDR3 coding DNA: TGTGCCAGCAGCTTAGCGCTCAGACTCAGGGCTGATTCACCCCTCCACTTT. It codes for CASSLALRLRADSPLHF.

This chain joins TRBV5-1 and TRBJ1-1; D unresolved. CDR1 is SGHRS, CDR2 YFSETQ, per germline. The ends were cut back, 0 bases at V and 3 bases at J, with 3 bases in the middle. There are 12 residues in the CDR3. This CDR3 is CASSLGHTEAFF. For the CDR3, the DNA is TGCGCCAGCAGCTTGGGGCACACTGAAGCTTTCTTT.

A single count supports this clone. The chain uses TRBV19 and TRBJ2-1; D gene unclear. Per germline, CDR1 LNHDA and CDR2 SQIVND (reference sequence). The CDR3 runs 13 residues. V lost 8 bases to trimming and J lost 0 bases, with 8 bases between them. CDR3 in DNA: TGTGCCAGTGCTTTCGGCTCCTACAATGAGCAGTTCTTC. Amino acid sequence: CASAFGSYNEQFF.

J is TRBJ2-1 and V is TRBV11-2; TRBD2 agrees at 9 bases. CDR3 length: 14 amino acids. Germline CDR1 is SGHAT and CDR2 is FQNNGV. J was trimmed by 5 bases and V by 3 bases; bases with no gene match: 2. CDR3 in amino acids: CASSLASGNNEQFF. DNA for the CDR3: TGTGCCAGCAGCTTGGCTAGCGGGAACAATGAGCAGTTCTTC.

This chain links TRBV7-2 with TRBJ2-1; D gene ambiguous. The germline V gene has CDR1 SGHTA and CDR2 FQGNSA. The CDR3 totals 17 residues. The V gene lost 1 base and the J gene lost 2 bases, with 15 bases spanning the gap. The CDR3 DNA reads TGTGCCAGCAGCTTAGAAATTAGTAGCAGAACCTACAATGAGCAGTTCTTC. Protein sequence: CASSLEISSRTYNEQFF.

The V gene is TRBV2, the J gene TRBJ2-7; D remains ambiguous. Trimming left V 3 bases short and J 3 bases short, with 6 bases between. The CDR3 spans 12 residues. Germline V gene lookup returns CDR1 SNHLY and CDR2 FYNNEI. This CDR3 is CASSESFYEQYF. CDR3 DNA sequence: TGTGCCAGCAGTGAGAGCTTCTACGAGCAGTACTTC.

The rearrangement links TRBV19 to TRBJ1-1; no reliable D call. CDR1 LNHDA and CDR2 SQIVND come from the germline V gene (reference sequence). This CDR3 comprises 14 residues. V gave up 2 bases and J gave up 4 bases, with 11 bases separating them. The CDR3 region is CASSIIRSGTEAFF. The CDR3 nucleotides are TGTGCCAGTAGTATAATCCGGTCGGGCACTGAAGCTTTCTTT.

The chain combines TRBV2 with TRBJ2-4, with TRBD2 matching over 11 bases. Per germline, CDR1 SNHLY and CDR2 FYNNEI. This CDR3 is built from 16 residues. Trimming removed 8 bases from V and 1 base from J; junction bases left unmatched: 7. In nucleotides, the CDR3 is TGTGCCAGCGCCAAGACTAGCGGGAACGCCAAAAACATTCAGTACTTC. Translating it yields CASAKTSGNAKNIQYF.

This clone was found once. This rearrangement joins TRBV6-1 to TRBJ2-7; 7 positions match TRBD2. CDR3 length equals 15 residues. Losses at the gene ends were 2 bases for V and 5 bases for J; bases not matched to a gene: 9. Germline V gene sequence: CDR1 MNHNS, CDR2 SASEGT. For the CDR3, the DNA is TGTGCCAGCAGTGAATCGACTAGCTTGGAACACGAGCAGTACTTC. Its translation: CASSESTSLEHEQYF.

V gene TRBV5-1 combines with J gene TRBJ1-1; TRBD1 matches 7 bases. The V gene end was trimmed by 5 bases and the J gene end by 1 base; junction bases not matched to a gene: 5. This CDR3 spans 14 amino acids. Germline CDR1 is SGHRS and CDR2 is YFSETQ. For the CDR3, the DNA is TGCGCCAGCAGATACGGACAGGAGAACACTGAAGCTTTCTTT. It translates to CASRYGQENTEAFF.

The chain is built from TRBV7-3 and TRBJ2-3; D is ambiguous. V lost 4 bases to trimming and J lost 6 bases, with 11 bases between them. Germline CDR1 and CDR2: SGHTA and FQGTGA. This CDR3 is built from 13 residues. The CDR3, as DNA: TGTGCCAGCAGCTCCACAGAGCAGGATACGCAGTATTTT. It is translated as CASSSTEQDTQYF.

In this sample, this clone turned up once. The rearrangement joins TRBV5-4 to TRBJ2-5; the D gene is possibly TRBD1 (6 bases). CDR3 length equals 14 residues. The germline V and J ends were trimmed by 4 bases and 5 bases, with 15 bases remaining between them. Germline assignment: CDR1 SGHNT and CDR2 YYREEE (reference sequence). The CDR3 coding sequence is TGTGCCAGCAGCCAAGGGGCGAGGGGGGAGACCCAGTACTTC. This encodes CASSQGARGETQYF.

The gene calls are TRBV7-3 and TRBJ2-7, with a weak D call TRBD2 (6 bases). There are 14 residues in the CDR3. The ends were cut back, 2 bases at V and 1 base at J, with 9 bases in the middle. Per germline, CDR1 SGHTA and CDR2 FQGTGA. The CDR3, as DNA: TGTGCCAGCAGCTTAGCGGGGCCGTCCTACGAGCAGTACTTC. This gives the protein CASSLAGPSYEQYF.

The J gene is TRBJ2-1, the V gene TRBV28, with 9 bases matching TRBD2. CDR3 length: 14 amino acids. CDR1 and CDR2 from the germline V gene are MDHEN and SYDVKM. After removal of 3 bases from V and 6 bases from J, the junction contained 3 bases not matched to a gene. The CDR3 spells CASSFSSGGNEQFF. Here the CDR3 DNA reads TGTGCCAGCAGTTTTAGTAGCGGGGGCAATGAGCAGTTCTTC.

This rearrangement joins TRBV6-2 or TRBV6-3 to TRBJ2-7; 7 bases line up with TRBD1. Losses at the gene ends were 5 bases for V and 4 bases for J; bases not matched to a gene: 8. The germline gives CDR1 MNHEY, CDR2 SVGEGT. This CDR3 region has 14 residues. CDR3 in amino acids: CASSDRDYEYEQYF. The CDR3 region has the DNA TGTGCCAGCAGTGACAGGGATTACGAATACGAGCAGTACTTC.

The genes are TRBV5-1 and TRBJ2-7; a weak D match, TRBD1 (6 bases). V was clipped by 0 bases and J by 6 bases, with 13 bases between them. This CDR3 contains 14 residues. Per germline, CDR1 SGHRS and CDR2 YFSETQ. The CDR3 is CASSLGGQGLEQYF. CDR3 sequence (DNA): TGCGCCAGCAGCTTGGGAGGGCAGGGGCTCGAGCAGTACTTC.

The J gene is TRBJ2-3, the V gene TRBV2, with 8 bases matching TRBD2. The CDR3 has 14 residues. V was pared by 6 bases and J by 6 bases, with 8 bases of the junction left unmatched. CDR1 is SNHLY and CDR2 is FYNNEI in the germline V gene. The DNA for the CDR3 is TGTGCCAGCAGGGCTACTAGCGGACCGGATACGCAGTATTTT. Protein sequence: CASRATSGPDTQYF.

Remarks on this clone: Likely a read error: the CDR3 ends without its conserved phenylalanine or tryptophan. No DNA is shown, since the ends of the CDR3 on it are uncertain; the CDR3 is the one TCRdb lists. The chain is built from TRBV21-1 and TRBJ2-7; no DNA check was done on the table's D call, TRBD2. TRBV21-1 is labeled a pseudogene. The CDR3 sequence runs 9 residues, both termini included. This chain's CDR3 is CASSGVAGS.

The V gene is TRBV15, the J gene TRBJ2-5; 15 positions agree with TRBD2. Germline V gene data show CDR1 as LNHNV and CDR2 as YYDKDF (reference sequence). The trim removed 3 bases at V and 0 bases at J, leaving 8 bases unmatched. This CDR3 spans 19 amino acids. The CDR3 nucleotides read TGTGCCACCAGCAGGGGTTGGAGGACTAGCGGGAGGGACCAAGAGACCCAGTACTTC. Translation gives CATSRGWRTSGRDQETQYF.

V gene TRBV28 combines with J gene TRBJ1-2; D uncertain. Trimming removed 0 bases at V and 2 bases at J, with 10 bases between. This CDR3 spans 15 amino acids. The germline V gene encodes CDR1 MDHEN and CDR2 SYDVKM. CDR3 loop: CASSLWAEANYGYTF. In nucleotides, the CDR3 is TGTGCCAGCAGTTTATGGGCAGAGGCGAACTATGGCTACACCTTC.

This clone was seen a single time. The chain has TRBV29-1 and TRBJ1-2; 8 nucleotides agree with TRBD1. The CDR3 sequence is 12 residues long. The germline gives CDR1 SQVTM, CDR2 ANQGSEA. V lost 7 bases to trimming and J lost 13 bases; unmatched junction nucleotides: 14. The CDR3 DNA reads as TGCAGCGCCGACTCGGCAGGGGGCCCCTCCACCTTC. This encodes CSADSAGGPSTF.